These 9 T cell receptor beta chains share one sample of origin, sequenced in a study of blood T cell repertoires in COVID-19. Here immunoSEQ multiplex PCR was the method, and the copy in TCRdb shows in-frame clones only, minus some. The repertoire includes more than 100,000 clones, 70% to 80% of them detected once, and about 4% sits in the top ten. Sequencing was carried out using peripheral blood. Source of these receptors: an elderly woman with acute or convalescent COVID-19.

The chain employs TRBV5-1 and TRBJ1-5, with D perhaps matching TRBD1 (6 bases). V was trimmed by 4 bases and J by 1 base, leaving 12 bases between them. This CDR3 has 15 amino acids. Per the germline V gene, CDR1 is SGHRS and CDR2 is YFSETQ. The CDR3 nucleotides are TGCGCCAGCAGCCAGGGGCCTAACAGCAATCAGCCCCAGCATTTT. Protein sequence: CASSQGPNSNQPQHF.

V gene TRBV6-2 or TRBV6-3 combines with J gene TRBJ2-1; 7 bases match TRBD2. Per germline, CDR1 MNHEY and CDR2 SVGEGT. Losses at the gene ends were 4 bases for V and 7 bases for J; bases not matched to a gene: 13. The CDR3 consists of 16 residues. The CDR3 DNA follows: TGTGCCAGCAGTTCTGAACGGGCGGGAGTGCGAAATGAGCAGTTCTTC. Protein sequence: CASSSERAGVRNEQFF.

This chain joins TRBV7-9 and TRBJ2-7; no firm D call. Germline V CDR1 and CDR2: SEHNR, FQNEAQ (reference sequence). The CDR3 has 14 residues. Between the trimmed V and J ends, which lost 2 bases and 7 bases, there was a span of 15 bases. The CDR3 is CASSLSNPPQEQYF. The CDR3 DNA sequence: TGTGCCAGCAGCTTATCAAACCCGCCACAGGAGCAGTACTTC.

The rearrangement links TRBV10-3 to TRBJ1-1; possible D gene TRBD1, 6 bases. The ends were cut back, 5 bases at V and 0 bases at J, with 10 bases in the middle. The CDR3 runs 14 residues. CDR1 and CDR2 (germline): ENHRY, SYGVKD. Here the CDR3 DNA reads TGTGCCATCAGTCTGGGGGCGCTGAACACTGAAGCTTTCTTT. It is translated as CAISLGALNTEAFF.

The rearrangement joins TRBV6-2 or TRBV6-3 to TRBJ2-7; D is perhaps TRBD2 (6 bases). The germline CDR1 and CDR2 sequences are MNHEY and SVGEGT. This CDR3 has 14 amino acids. V was trimmed by 1 base and J by 6 bases, leaving 13 bases between them. CDR3 protein: CASSYWDPGGEQYF. In DNA, the CDR3 is TGTGCCAGCAGTTACTGGGACCCCGGGGGCGAGCAGTACTTC.

The gene calls are TRBV30 and TRBJ1-2, with 7 bases lining up with TRBD1. There are 13 residues in the CDR3. V dropped 7 bases and J dropped 4; count of bases not matched to a gene: 9. The germline CDR1 and CDR2 sequences are GTSNPN and SVGIG (reference sequence). CDR3 coding DNA: TGTGCCTTTTCCGGGACAGCGCTCTATGGCTACACCTTC. It codes for CAFSGTALYGYTF.

The gene calls are TRBV5-8 and TRBJ1-5, with TRBD1 as a possible D gene (6 bases). Between the trimmed V and J ends, which lost 0 bases and 0 bases, there was a span of 10 bases. The germline V gene has CDR1 SGHTS and CDR2 YDEGEE. This CDR3 contains 16 residues. This CDR3 is CASSLVRGASNQPQHF. In DNA form, the CDR3 reads TGTGCCAGCAGCTTGGTGCGGGGGGCTAGCAATCAGCCCCAGCATTTT.

The rearrangement joins TRBV19 to TRBJ2-7; TRBD2 aligns across 7 bases. Germline CDR1 LNHDA, CDR2 SQIVND (reference sequence). The CDR3 consists of 15 residues. Trimming at V came to 8 bases and at J to 6 bases, leaving 16 bases not matched to a gene. This chain's CDR3 is CASAPWGGRRGEQYF. The CDR3 nucleotides read TGTGCCAGTGCTCCTTGGGGCGGGAGAAGAGGCGAGCAGTACTTC. The full variable domain, in which reference TRBV19 and TRBJ2-7 provide the parts outside the CDR3, is DGGITQSPKYLFRKEGQNVTLSCEQNLNHDAMYWYRQDPGQGLRLIYYSQIVNDFQKGDIAEGYSVSREKKESFPLTVTSAQKNPTAFYLCASAPWGGRRGEQYFGPGTRLTVT.

This chain uses TRBV3-1 (or the pseudogene TRBV3-2) with TRBJ1-5; 7 positions match TRBD1. V trimming: 6 bases; J trimming: 1 base; junction bases outside the gene matches: 9. This CDR3 is 16 amino acids long. CDR1 LGHDT and CDR2 YNNKEL come from the germline V gene (reference sequence). The CDR3, as DNA: TGTGCCAGCAGAACGCAACAGGGGAGCAGCAATCAGCCCCAGCATTTT. Translated, it gives CASRTQQGSSNQPQHF.